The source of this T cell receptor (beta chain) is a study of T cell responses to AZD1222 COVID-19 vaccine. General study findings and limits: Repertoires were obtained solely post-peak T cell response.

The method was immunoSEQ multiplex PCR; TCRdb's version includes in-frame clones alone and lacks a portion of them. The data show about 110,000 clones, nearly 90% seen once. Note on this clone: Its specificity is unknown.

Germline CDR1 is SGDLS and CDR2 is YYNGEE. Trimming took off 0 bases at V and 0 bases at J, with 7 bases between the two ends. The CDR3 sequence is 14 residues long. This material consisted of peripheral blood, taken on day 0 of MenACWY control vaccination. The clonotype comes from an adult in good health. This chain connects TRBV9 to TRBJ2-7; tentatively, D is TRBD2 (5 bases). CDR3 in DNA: TGTGCCAGCAGCGTAGTTGGGAGCTCCTACGAGCAGTACTTC. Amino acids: CASSVVGSSYEQYF.